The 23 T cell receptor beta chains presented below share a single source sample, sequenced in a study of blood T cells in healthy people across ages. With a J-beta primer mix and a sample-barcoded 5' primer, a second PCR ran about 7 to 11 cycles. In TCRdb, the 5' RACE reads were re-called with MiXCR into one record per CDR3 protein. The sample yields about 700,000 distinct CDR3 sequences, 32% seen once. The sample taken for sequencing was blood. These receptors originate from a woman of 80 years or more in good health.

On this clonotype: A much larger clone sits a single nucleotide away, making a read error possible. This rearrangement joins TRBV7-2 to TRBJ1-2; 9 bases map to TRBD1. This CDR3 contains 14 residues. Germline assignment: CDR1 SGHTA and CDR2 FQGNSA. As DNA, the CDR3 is TGTGCCGGCAGACCATCGACAGGGGGAGGGGGCTACACCTTC. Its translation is CAGRPSTGGGGYTF.

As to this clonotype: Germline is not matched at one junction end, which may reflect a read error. CDR3 residues: CTSSPVNRGVDEQFF. The DNA of the CDR3 is TGTACCAGCAGCCCGGTAAACAGGGGTGTAGATGAGCAGTTCTTC. The chain couples TRBV3-1 to TRBJ2-1; 7 bases match TRBD1. The CDR3 spans 15 residues. Per the germline V gene, CDR1 is LGHDT and CDR2 is YNNKEL (reference sequence).

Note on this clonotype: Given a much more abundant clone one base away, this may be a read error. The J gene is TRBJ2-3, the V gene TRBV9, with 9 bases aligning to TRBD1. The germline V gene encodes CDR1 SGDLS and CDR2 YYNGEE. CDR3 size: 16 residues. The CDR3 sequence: CVSSLSGQGFADTQYF. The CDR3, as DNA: TGTGTCAGCAGCCTGTCGGGACAGGGATTCGCAGATACGCAGTATTTT.

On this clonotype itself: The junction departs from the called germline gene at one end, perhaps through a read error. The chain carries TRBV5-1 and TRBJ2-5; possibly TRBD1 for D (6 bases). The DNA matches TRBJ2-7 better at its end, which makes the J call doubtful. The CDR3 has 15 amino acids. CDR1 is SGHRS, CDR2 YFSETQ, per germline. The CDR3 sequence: CACSSQAQGRNEQYF. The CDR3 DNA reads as TGCGCCTGCAGCTCGCAAGCACAGGGTAGGAACGAGCAGTACTTC.

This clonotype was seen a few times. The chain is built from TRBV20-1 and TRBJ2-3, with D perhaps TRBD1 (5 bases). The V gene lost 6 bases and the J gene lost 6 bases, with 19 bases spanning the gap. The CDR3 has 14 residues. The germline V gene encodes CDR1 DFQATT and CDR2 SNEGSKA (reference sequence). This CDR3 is CSADKGYLVDTQYF. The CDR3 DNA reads TGCAGTGCCGATAAGGGGTACCTCGTGGATACGCAGTATTTT.

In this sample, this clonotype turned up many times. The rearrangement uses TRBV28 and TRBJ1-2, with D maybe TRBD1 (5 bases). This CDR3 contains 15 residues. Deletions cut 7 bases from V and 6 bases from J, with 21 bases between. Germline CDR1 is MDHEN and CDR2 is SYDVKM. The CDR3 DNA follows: TGTGCCAGCATTTCCAGGGATTTTAATTATAATGGCTACACCTTC. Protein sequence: CASISRDFNYNGYTF.

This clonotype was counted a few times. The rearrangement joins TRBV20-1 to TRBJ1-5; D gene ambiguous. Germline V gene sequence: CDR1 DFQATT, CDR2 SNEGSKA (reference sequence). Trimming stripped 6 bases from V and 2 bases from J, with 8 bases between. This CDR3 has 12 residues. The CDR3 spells CSATVGNQPQHF. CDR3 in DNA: TGCAGTGCGACGGTCGGCAATCAGCCCCAGCATTTT.

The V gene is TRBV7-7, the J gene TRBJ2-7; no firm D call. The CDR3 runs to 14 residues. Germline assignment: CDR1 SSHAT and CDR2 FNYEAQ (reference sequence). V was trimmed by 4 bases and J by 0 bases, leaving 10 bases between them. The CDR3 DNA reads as TGTGCCAGCAGCTGGAGCCCTTCCTCCTACGAGCAGTACTTC. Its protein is CASSWSPSSYEQYF.

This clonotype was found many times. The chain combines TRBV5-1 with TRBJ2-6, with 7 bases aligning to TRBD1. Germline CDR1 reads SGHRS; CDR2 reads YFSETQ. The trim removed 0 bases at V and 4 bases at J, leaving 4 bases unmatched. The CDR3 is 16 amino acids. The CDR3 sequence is CASSLGQGAGANVLTF. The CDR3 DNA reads TGCGCCAGCAGCTTGGGACAGGGAGCCGGGGCCAACGTCCTGACTTTC.

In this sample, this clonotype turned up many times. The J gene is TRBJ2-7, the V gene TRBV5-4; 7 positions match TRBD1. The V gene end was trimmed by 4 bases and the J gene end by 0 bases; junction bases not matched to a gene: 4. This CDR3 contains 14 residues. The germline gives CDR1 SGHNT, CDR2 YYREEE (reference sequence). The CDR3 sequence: CASSGGQRSYEQYF. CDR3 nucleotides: TGTGCCAGCAGCGGGGGACAGCGCTCCTACGAGCAGTACTTC.

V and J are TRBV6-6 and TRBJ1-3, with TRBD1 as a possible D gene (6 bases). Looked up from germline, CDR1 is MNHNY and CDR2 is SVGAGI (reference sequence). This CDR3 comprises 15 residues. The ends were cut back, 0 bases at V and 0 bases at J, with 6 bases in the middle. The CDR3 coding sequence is TGTGCCAGCAGTTACTCGGGGGCCTCTGGAAACACCATATATTTT. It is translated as CASSYSGASGNTIYF.

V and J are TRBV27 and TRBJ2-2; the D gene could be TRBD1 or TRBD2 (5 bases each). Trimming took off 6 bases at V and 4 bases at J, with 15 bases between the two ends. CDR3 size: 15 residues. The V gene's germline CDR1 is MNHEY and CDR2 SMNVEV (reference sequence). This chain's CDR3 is CASSPPGRVTGELFF. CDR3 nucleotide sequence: TGTGCCAGCAGCCCCCCGGGGCGAGTCACCGGGGAGCTGTTTTTT.

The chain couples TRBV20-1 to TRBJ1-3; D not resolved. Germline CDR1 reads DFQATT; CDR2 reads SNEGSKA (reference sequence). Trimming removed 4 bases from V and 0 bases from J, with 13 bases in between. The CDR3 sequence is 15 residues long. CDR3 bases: TGCAGTGCTAAGCCTACAGCTTACTCTGGAAACACCATATATTTT. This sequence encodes CSAKPTAYSGNTIYF.

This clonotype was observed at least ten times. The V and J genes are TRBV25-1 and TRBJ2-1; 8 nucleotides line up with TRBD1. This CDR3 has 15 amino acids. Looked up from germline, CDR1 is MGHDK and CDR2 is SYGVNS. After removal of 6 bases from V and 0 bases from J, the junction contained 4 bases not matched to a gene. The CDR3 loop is CASSNRGSSYNEQFF. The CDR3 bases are TGTGCCAGCAGCAACAGGGGGAGCTCCTACAATGAGCAGTTCTTC.

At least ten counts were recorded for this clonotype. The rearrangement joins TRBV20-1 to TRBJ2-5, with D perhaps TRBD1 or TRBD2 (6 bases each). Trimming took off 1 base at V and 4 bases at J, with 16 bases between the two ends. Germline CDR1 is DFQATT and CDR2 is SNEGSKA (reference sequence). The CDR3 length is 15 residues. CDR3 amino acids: CSARVTGGASETQYF. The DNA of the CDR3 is TGCAGTGCTAGAGTGACAGGCGGGGCATCAGAGACCCAGTACTTC.

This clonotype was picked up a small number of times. The CDR3, as DNA: TGTGCCAGCAGTTACTCGGGGGGCCGGCCCGAAGAGACCCAGTACTTC. Translated: CASSYSGGRPEETQYF. The rearrangement links TRBV6-5 to TRBJ2-5; D tentatively reads TRBD1 or TRBD2 (6 bases each). The V gene lost 0 bases and the J gene lost 3 bases, with 14 bases spanning the gap. Germline values: CDR1 MNHEY, CDR2 SVGAGI. This CDR3 has 16 residues.

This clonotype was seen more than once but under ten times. The CDR3 region has the DNA TGTGCCAGCAGTTTAGTCCAGGTGGGGACTGAAGCTTTCTTT. The encoded protein is CASSLVQVGTEAFF. The chain uses TRBV12-3 or TRBV12-4 and TRBJ1-1; D uncertain. The V gene lost 1 base and the J gene lost 5 bases, with 11 bases spanning the gap. The CDR3 is 14 residues long.

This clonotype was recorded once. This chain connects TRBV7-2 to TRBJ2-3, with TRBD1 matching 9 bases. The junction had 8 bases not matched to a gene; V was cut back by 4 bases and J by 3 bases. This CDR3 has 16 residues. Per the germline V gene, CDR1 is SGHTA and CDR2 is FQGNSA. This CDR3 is CASSSPDRGLTDTQYF. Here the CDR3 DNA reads TGTGCCAGCAGCTCCCCGGACAGGGGTTTAACAGATACGCAGTATTTT.

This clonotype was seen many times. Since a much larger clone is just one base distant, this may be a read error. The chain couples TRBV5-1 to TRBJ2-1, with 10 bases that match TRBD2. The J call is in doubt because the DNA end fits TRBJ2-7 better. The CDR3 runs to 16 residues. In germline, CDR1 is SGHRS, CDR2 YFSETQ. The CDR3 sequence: CASSLDVAGGYNEQYF. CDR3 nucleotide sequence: TGCGCCAGCAGCTTGGATGTAGCGGGGGGCTACAATGAGCAGTACTTC.

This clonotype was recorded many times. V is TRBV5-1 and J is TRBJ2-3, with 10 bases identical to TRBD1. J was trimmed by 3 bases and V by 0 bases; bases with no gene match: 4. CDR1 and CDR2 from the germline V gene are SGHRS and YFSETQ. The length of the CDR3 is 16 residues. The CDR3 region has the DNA TGCGCCAGCAGCTTGGTTGGGACAGGGGAAACAGATACGCAGTATTTT. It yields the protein CASSLVGTGETDTQYF. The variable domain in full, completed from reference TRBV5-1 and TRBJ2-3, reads KAGVTQTPRYLIKTRGQQVTLSCSPISGHRSVSWYQQTPGQGLQFLFEYFSETQRNKGNFPGRFSGRQFSNSRSEMNVSTLELGDSALYLCASSLVGTGETDTQYFGPGTRLTVL.

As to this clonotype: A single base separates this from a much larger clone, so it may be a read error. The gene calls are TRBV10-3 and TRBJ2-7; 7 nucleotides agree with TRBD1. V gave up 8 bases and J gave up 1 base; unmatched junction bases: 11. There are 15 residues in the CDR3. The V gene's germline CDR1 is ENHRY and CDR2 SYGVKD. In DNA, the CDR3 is TGTGCCATCGGGGCCGGGACAGCTCAATCCTACGAGCAGTACTTC. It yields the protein CAIGAGTAQSYEQYF.

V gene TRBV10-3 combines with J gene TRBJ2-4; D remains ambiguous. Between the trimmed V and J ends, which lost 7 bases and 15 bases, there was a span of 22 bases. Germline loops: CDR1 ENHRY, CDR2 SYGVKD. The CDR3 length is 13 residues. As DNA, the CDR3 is TGTGCCATCACTAGGGCCGTCCAAGAGACTCGGTACTTC. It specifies CAITRAVQETRYF.

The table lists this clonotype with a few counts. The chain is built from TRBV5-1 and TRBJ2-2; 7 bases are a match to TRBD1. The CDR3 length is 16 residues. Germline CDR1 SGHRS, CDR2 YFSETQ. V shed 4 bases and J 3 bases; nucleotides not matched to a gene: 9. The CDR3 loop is CASSAGYGTDTGELFF. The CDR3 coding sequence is TGCGCCAGCAGCGCCGGGTACGGGACAGACACCGGGGAGCTGTTTTTT.